A selection of T cell receptor beta chains follows, all from one sample in a study of CXCR3-negative and CXCR3-positive naive CD8 T cells. Using the 5' RACE reads, TCRdb records one entry per CDR3 protein without DNA. This sample contains about 85,000 distinct CDR3 sequences. Sequences were obtained from naive CXCR3+ CD8+ T cells from blood. The source of these receptors is a human donor in good health. Some clones in this sample may be carry-over from other donors' samples. The CDR3 runs from the conserved cysteine through the conserved F or W. The order of the fields is J gene, V gene, CDR3 protein.

>TRBJ2-7|TRBV10-3
CATSRGQGSYEQYF
>TRBJ2-2|TRBV5-1
CASSLIRGSGELFF
>TRBJ2-3|TRBV1
CTSSTRKRWGEVSTDTQYF
>TRBJ2-2|TRBV12-3/TRBV12-4
CASSPPGLAGGRGTGELFF
>TRBJ1-5|TRBV4-3
CASSQDVGGLGDQPQHF
>TRBJ2-5|TRBV29-1
CSVDTRAHEETQYF
>TRBJ2-7|TRBV11-2
CASSLGPGQGLYEQYF
>TRBJ2-7|TRBV7-9
CASSEDPRRNEQYF
>TRBJ2-3|TRBV28
CASSLGSGVRDTQYF
>TRBJ2-1|TRBV15
CATSTTLETYEQFF
>TRBJ2-1|TRBV29-1
CSVGPAYNEQFF
>TRBJ2-3|TRBV14
CASSLTSGSTDTQYF
>TRBJ1-5|TRBV7-9
CASSAGQYSNQPQHF
>TRBJ1-2|TRBV29-1
CSVEDRTGHGYTF
>TRBJ2-3|TRBV28
CASSFVGRDTQYF
>TRBJ2-3|TRBV9
CASSSRLSDTQYF
>TRBJ1-2|TRBV28
CASSHGQGGYGYTF
>TRBJ1-2|TRBV9
CASSRNKDGWDRGQRGYTF
>TRBJ2-6|TRBV28
CASGRGLGANVLTF
>TRBJ2-4|TRBV27
CASSLSGRAKNIQYF
>TRBJ2-5|TRBV6-2/TRBV6-3
CASSSRLPQTQYF
>TRBJ1-1|TRBV20-1
CSAVRIQGYTEAFF
>TRBJ2-3|TRBV5-1
CASSLGLAGADTQYF
>TRBJ2-7|TRBV5-1
CASSYPQGAPNEQYF
>TRBJ2-7|TRBV7-9
CASRSLEEQYF
>TRBJ2-1|TRBV28
CASRTPRQGTSGEDKNEQFF
>TRBJ2-1|TRBV27
CASSGWTSGTSSYNEQFF
>TRBJ1-2|TRBV5-1
CASSQDRGSYYGYTF
>TRBJ2-7|TRBV13
CASSLDVLPYEQYF
>TRBJ2-7|TRBV12-3/TRBV12-4
CASSFNPGRFPYEQYF
>TRBJ2-7|TRBV20-1
CSARAGLAGVGTYEQYF
>TRBJ2-7|TRBV6-5
CASRAGWGEQYF
>TRBJ2-1|TRBV7-3
CASSLSGDHNEQFF
>TRBJ1-2|TRBV6-1
CASREQANYGYTF
>TRBJ2-1|TRBV7-6
CASSPPPGQATGEQFF
>TRBJ2-7|TRBV4-3
CASSQDVGPAYEQYF
>TRBJ1-2|TRBV2
CASSEGGTYGYTF
>TRBJ1-2|TRBV6-6
CASSSEGVVSGGYTF
>TRBJ2-1|TRBV20-1
CSARGFKALYNEQFF
>TRBJ2-7|TRBV29-1
CSVVAGLEQYF
>TRBJ2-1|TRBV20-1
CSATQTGAEDNEQFF